The T cell receptor beta chain described here comes from a study of T cell responses to AZD1222 COVID-19 vaccine. The protocol was immunoSEQ multiplex PCR, while the TCRdb copy is restricted to in-frame clones and leaves out a portion. The sample carries 150,000 to 250,000 clones, over 85% recorded once. CDR3 length equals 15 residues. In germline, CDR1 is SEHNR, CDR2 FQNEAQ (reference sequence). V shed 1 base and J shed 1 base, with 8 bases lying between them. The specimen was peripheral blood, collected 28 days after the second AZD1222 dose. The chain combines TRBV7-9 with TRBJ1-5; D call uncertain. This TCR was sampled from an adult who received the AZD1222 COVID-19 vaccine. Here the CDR3 reads CASSLEGTSNQPQHF. CDR3 in DNA: TGTGCCAGCAGCTTAGAGGGCACAAGCAATCAGCCCCAGCATTTT.